Shown below are 16 T cell receptor beta chains from a single sample sequenced in a study of blood T cell repertoires in COVID-19. The table came from immunoSEQ multiplex PCR; TCRdb's copy has only in-frame clones and leaves some out. The sample shows about 400,000 clones, more than 75% of them seen only once. Input material: peripheral blood. The source is a human donor in a cohort sampled during active COVID-19.

This sequence joins TRBV2 and TRBJ2-3; D gene uncertain. Between the trimmed V and J ends, which lost 7 bases and 0 bases, there was a span of 5 bases. There are 12 residues in the CDR3. Germline-derived CDR1 and CDR2 are SNHLY and FYNNEI. The CDR3 region is CASMTSTDTQYF. Written as DNA, the CDR3 is TGTGCCAGCATGACTAGCACAGATACGCAGTATTTT.

The chain is built from TRBV12-3 or TRBV12-4 and TRBJ2-7, with 7 bases matching TRBD1. The CDR3 is 11 residues long. V shed 5 bases and J 5 bases; nucleotides not matched to a gene: 0. In DNA form, the CDR3 reads TGTGCCAGCAGTGACAGGGACGAGCAGTACTTC. Translation: CASSDRDEQYF.

The CDR3 reads CASSLGSSTDTQYF. In nucleotides, the CDR3 is TGTGCCAGCAGCTTAGGTTCTAGCACAGATACGCAGTATTTT. V gene TRBV11-3 combines with J gene TRBJ2-3; D uncertain. Per the germline V gene, CDR1 is SGHNT and CDR2 is YENEEA. Trimming pared 1 base from V and 0 bases from J, leaving 5 bases between. The CDR3 extends over 14 amino acids.

This chain links TRBV7-9 with TRBJ1-1; D not certain. The germline V gene encodes CDR1 SEHNR and CDR2 FQNEAQ (reference sequence). Trimming left V 1 base short and J 5 bases short, with 8 bases between. The CDR3 is made up of 13 amino acids. CDR3 amino acids: CASSLVTGTEAFF. DNA of the CDR3: TGTGCCAGCAGCTTAGTCACGGGGACTGAAGCTTTCTTT.

The V call is TRBV28, the J call TRBJ1-1; 8 bases are shared with TRBD1. The germline V gene encodes CDR1 MDHEN and CDR2 SYDVKM. V shed 2 bases, J shed 0 bases, and the junction held 5 bases outside the gene matches. There are 16 residues in the CDR3. The CDR3 nucleotides read TGTGCCAGCAGTTTAGCAGGGGGCGTACTGAACACTGAAGCTTTCTTT. Its translation: CASSLAGGVLNTEAFF.

The chain recombines TRBV29-1 with TRBJ1-2; weak D call: TRBD1 (6 bases). There are 14 residues in the CDR3. Germline CDR1 and CDR2: SQVTM and ANQGSEA. The V and J ends lost 6 bases and 2 bases respectively, with 16 bases between them. Written as DNA, the CDR3 is TGCAGCGTAAAGCCCTTCACAGGGAACTATGGCTACACCTTC. Translating gives CSVKPFTGNYGYTF.

This clone has a handful of counts. V is TRBV5-1 and J is TRBJ2-3, with 9 bases lining up with TRBD1. There are 17 residues in the CDR3. Trimming at V came to 0 bases and at J to 3 bases, leaving 8 bases not matched to a gene. Germline lookup yields CDR1 SGHRS and CDR2 YFSETQ. Here the CDR3 reads CASSLGPRTGDTDTQYF. The CDR3 DNA follows: TGCGCCAGCAGCTTGGGCCCCCGGACAGGGGATACAGATACGCAGTATTTT.

The chain employs TRBV19 and TRBJ1-1; no clear D. Germline V CDR1 and CDR2: LNHDA, SQIVND (reference sequence). This CDR3 is built from 14 residues. With 5 bases removed from V and 1 base from J, the gap between germline ends came to 11 bases. CDR3 residues: CASSPGSGNTEAFF. The CDR3 DNA reads TGTGCCAGTAGTCCCGGTTCAGGGAACACTGAAGCTTTCTTT.

The rearrangement uses TRBV20-1 and TRBJ2-5; 7 bases fit TRBD1. The CDR3 loop spans 13 amino acids. Germline lookup yields CDR1 DFQATT and CDR2 SNEGSKA (reference sequence). V dropped 3 bases and J dropped 2; count of bases not matched to a gene: 3. CDR3 sequence: CSASRGQQETQYF. The CDR3 nucleotides read TGCAGTGCTAGTAGGGGACAGCAAGAGACCCAGTACTTC.

This clone has a handful of counts. The rearrangement links TRBV13 to TRBJ1-6; TRBD1 matches at 8 bases. Germline trimming cut 5 bases from V and 10 bases from J; bases unmatched to any gene: 10. The CDR3 has 15 amino acids. Germline CDR1 reads PRHDT; CDR2 reads FYEKMQ (reference sequence). This CDR3 is CASSRATGAYSPLHF. The CDR3 nucleotides read TGTGCCAGCAGCCGAGCGACAGGGGCGTACTCACCCCTCCACTTT.

The rearrangement joins TRBV3-1 (or the pseudogene TRBV3-2) to TRBJ1-2; 7 bases match TRBD1. CDR3 length equals 13 residues. V lost 4 bases, J lost 4 bases, and 3 bases stayed unmatched. The germline V gene encodes CDR1 LGHDT and CDR2 YNNKEL (reference sequence). The CDR3 DNA follows: TGTGCCAGCAGCCCCAGACAGGGCTATGGCTACACCTTC. Translation: CASSPRQGYGYTF.

The V gene is TRBV5-6, the J gene TRBJ1-1; D is possibly TRBD1 (6 bases). The V gene's germline CDR1 is SGHDT and CDR2 YYEEEE. The V end lost 0 bases, the J end lost 5 bases, and 11 bases lay between the germline ends. This CDR3 has 14 amino acids. Here the CDR3 reads CASSLAGVRTEAFF. The CDR3 DNA reads TGTGCCAGCAGCTTGGCAGGGGTAAGGACTGAAGCTTTCTTT.

The chain joins TRBV23-1 to TRBJ2-3; TRBD1 aligns across 7 bases. TRBV23-1 is an ORF for which the function is uncertain. This CDR3 region has 16 residues. Trimming at V came to 4 bases and at J to 6 bases, leaving 13 bases not matched to a gene. The CDR3 bases are TGCGCCAGCAGTCGTCAGGGACGAAGGGGGCCGGATACGCAGTATTTT. Translation: CASSRQGRRGPDTQYF.

This clone came up a few times. This chain links TRBV7-3 with TRBJ2-2, with 9 positions matching TRBD1. The CDR3 spans 16 residues. V dropped 3 bases and J dropped 3; count of bases not matched to a gene: 5. The V gene's germline CDR1 is SGHTA and CDR2 FQGTGA. CDR3 in amino acids: CASSFGQGMDTGELFF. CDR3 coding DNA: TGTGCCAGCAGCTTCGGACAGGGGATGGACACCGGGGAGCTGTTTTTT.

The V and J genes are TRBV28 and TRBJ1-3, with 7 bases identical to TRBD1. This CDR3 has 15 residues. V trimming: 1 base; J trimming: 3 bases; junction bases outside the gene matches: 3. Germline V gene lookup returns CDR1 MDHEN and CDR2 SYDVKM. This CDR3 reads CASSLYRGNGNTIYF. CDR3 coding DNA: TGTGCCAGCAGTTTATACAGGGGAAATGGAAACACCATATATTTT.

The CDR3 spells CASSISGESNQPQHF. The CDR3, as DNA: TGTGCCAGTAGTATATCTGGGGAGAGCAATCAGCCCCAGCATTTT. The chain uses TRBV19 and TRBJ1-5; D not resolved. V dropped 2 bases and J dropped 1 base, with 9 bases sitting between them. This CDR3 is 15 amino acids long. CDR1 is LNHDA and CDR2 is SQIVND in the germline V gene (reference sequence).